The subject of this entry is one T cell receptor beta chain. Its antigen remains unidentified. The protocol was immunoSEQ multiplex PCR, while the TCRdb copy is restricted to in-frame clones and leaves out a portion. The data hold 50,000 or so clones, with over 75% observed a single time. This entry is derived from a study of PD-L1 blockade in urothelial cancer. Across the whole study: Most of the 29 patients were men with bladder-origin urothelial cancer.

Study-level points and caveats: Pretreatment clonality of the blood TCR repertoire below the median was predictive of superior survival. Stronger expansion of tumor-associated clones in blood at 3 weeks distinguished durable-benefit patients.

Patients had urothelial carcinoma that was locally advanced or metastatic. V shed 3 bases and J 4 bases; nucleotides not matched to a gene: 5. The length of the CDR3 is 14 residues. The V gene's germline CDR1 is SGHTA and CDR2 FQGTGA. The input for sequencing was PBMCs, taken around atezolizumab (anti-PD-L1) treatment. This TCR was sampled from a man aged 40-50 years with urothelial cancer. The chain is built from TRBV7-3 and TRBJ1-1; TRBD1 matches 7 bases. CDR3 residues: CASSLTGLGTEAFF. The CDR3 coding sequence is TGTGCCAGCAGCTTGACAGGGCTAGGCACTGAAGCTTTCTTT.